Each of the 12 T cell receptor beta chains below was sequenced from the same sample in a study of cytomegalovirus exposure and HLA in healthy donors. Researchers ran the PCR with 60 Vbeta and 13 Jbeta primers. Repertoires were generated with immunoSEQ multiplex PCR, while TCRdb's copy carries only in-frame clones and drops some. Among about 200,000 clones, approximately 85% were seen once, and the ten largest hold less than 3%. The sample taken for sequencing was PBMCs. These receptors were obtained from a woman aged 40 to 50 in good health and CMV-seronegative.

The chain employs TRBV11-2 and TRBJ2-7; D gene unclear. Trimming removed 1 base from V and 2 bases from J, with 6 bases in between. The germline gives CDR1 SGHAT, CDR2 FQNNGV. The CDR3 covers 13 residues. The CDR3 nucleotides are TGTGCCAGCAGCTTAGCCCAGACCTACGAGCAGTACTTC. Translated, it gives CASSLAQTYEQYF.

The chain recombines TRBV2 with TRBJ2-7; 11 bases match TRBD2. The germline V gene has CDR1 SNHLY and CDR2 FYNNEI. This CDR3 is 16 amino acids long. V lost 4 bases to trimming and J lost 2 bases; unmatched junction nucleotides: 7. CDR3 in amino acids: CASSGLLAGVPYEQYF. In nucleotides, the CDR3 is TGTGCCAGCAGTGGCCTACTAGCGGGAGTCCCCTACGAGCAGTACTTC.

The V call is TRBV19, the J call TRBJ1-5; 11 nucleotides line up with TRBD1. Germline assignment: CDR1 LNHDA and CDR2 SQIVND (reference sequence). This CDR3 has 14 residues. With 5 bases clipped from V and 5 bases from J, the junction kept 2 bases outside the gene matches. This CDR3 is CASSWTGGDQPQHF. The CDR3 nucleotides are TGTGCCAGTAGTTGGACAGGGGGCGATCAGCCCCAGCATTTT.

The chain couples TRBV12-2 to TRBJ2-7; no DNA check was done on the table's D call, TRBD1. TRBV12-2 corresponds to a pseudogene. CDR3 length equals 15 residues. This chain's CDR3 is CASRLARDRGHEQYF. The CDR3 DNA sequence: TGTGCAAGTCGCTTAGCTCGGGACAGGGGCCACGAGCAGTACTTC.

The CDR3 DNA reads TGTGCCATCAGCGCGGGAGAGAACACCGGGGAGCTGTTTTTT. It is translated as CAISAGENTGELFF. The chain has TRBV10-3 and TRBJ2-2, with 7 bases lining up with TRBD2. Germline V gives CDR1 ENHRY, CDR2 SYGVKD. This CDR3 is built from 14 residues. V lost 6 bases and J lost 1; bases outside the gene matches: 2.

This clone was seen a handful of times. The chain employs TRBV9 and TRBJ2-5; 7 nucleotides match TRBD2. The CDR3 contains 17 residues. Trimming cost V 0 bases and J 2 bases; bases outside gene matches: 10. Germline V lookup: CDR1 SGDLS, CDR2 YYNGEE. The CDR3: CASSVGPGRRVQETQYF. The CDR3 coding sequence is TGTGCCAGCAGCGTAGGCCCCGGGAGGAGGGTTCAAGAGACCCAGTACTTC.

CDR3 in amino acids: CASSSRGLAGYNEQFF. The CDR3 DNA reads TGTGCCAGCAGCTCAAGAGGACTAGCGGGTTACAATGAGCAGTTCTTC. The chain has TRBV7-3 and TRBJ2-1; 11 positions agree with TRBD2. This CDR3 contains 16 residues. Germline CDR1 SGHTA, CDR2 FQGTGA. V shed 4 bases and J 4 bases; nucleotides not matched to a gene: 6.

CDR3 residues: CASSWPGEGNEQYF. In DNA form, the CDR3 reads TGTGCCAGCAGTTGGCCAGGGGAGGGGAACGAGCAGTACTTC. The rearrangement uses TRBV27 and TRBJ2-7; D is perhaps TRBD2 (7 bases). Trimming took 4 bases from V and 5 from J, leaving 15 bases between them. The CDR3 runs to 14 residues. Per the germline V gene, CDR1 is MNHEY and CDR2 is SMNVEV (reference sequence).

This clone was seen a few times. The CDR3 spells CASTPGTGGAGQPQHF. The CDR3 DNA is TGTGCCAGCACCCCGGGGACAGGGGGCGCCGGCCAGCCCCAGCATTTT. V is TRBV27 and J is TRBJ1-5, with 12 positions matching TRBD1. Looked up from germline, CDR1 is MNHEY and CDR2 is SMNVEV (reference sequence). The CDR3 has 16 amino acids. Losses at the gene ends were 7 bases for V and 7 bases for J; bases not matched to a gene: 11.

The V call is TRBV6-1, the J call TRBJ1-5; TRBD1 matches 7 bases. V trimming: 4 bases; J trimming: 3 bases; junction bases outside the gene matches: 9. Germline V gives CDR1 MNHNS, CDR2 SASEGT. The CDR3 loop spans 16 amino acids. The CDR3 protein is CASSAVYRGPNQPQHF. The CDR3 DNA follows: TGTGCCAGCAGTGCAGTTTACAGGGGCCCCAATCAGCCCCAGCATTTT.

This chain uses TRBV18 with TRBJ1-2; 11 bases fit TRBD1. The CDR3 spans 15 residues. V lost 3 bases, J lost 4 bases, and 4 bases stayed unmatched. Germline assignment: CDR1 KGHSH and CDR2 LQKENI. The CDR3: CASSPGTGGAYGYTF. The CDR3 DNA reads TGTGCCAGCTCACCCGGGACAGGGGGGGCCTATGGCTACACCTTC.

The chain has TRBV5-1 and TRBJ2-3; tentative D call: TRBD1 (5 bases). This CDR3 region has 15 residues. V lost 1 base to trimming and J lost 0 bases, with 9 bases between them. Germline values: CDR1 SGHRS, CDR2 YFSETQ. DNA for the CDR3: TGCGCCAGCAGCTTGTTCGCAGGGAGCACAGATACGCAGTATTTT. This translates into CASSLFAGSTDTQYF.